The rows below give T cell receptor beta chains drawn from one sample of a study of blood T cell repertoires in COVID-19. Sequenced by immunoSEQ multiplex PCR; TCRdb stores in-frame clones only, minus some. The table shows about 220,000 clones, with 75% to 85% occurring only once. Sequences were obtained from peripheral blood. The source is a woman of 80 years or more with COVID-19, enrolled during active disease. Each CDR3 is given with its conserved first and last residue. Fields, in order: CDR3 DNA, CDR3 protein, D gene, clone size, J gene, V gene. D genes are given only for firm matches. A row's size may be missing; if present it is once, few, many or a size class.

DNA: TGTGCCAGCTCCGAGGGTGCGGTGGGGTCTGAAGCTTTCTTT
CDR3: CASSEGAVGSEAFF
D: NA
size: NA
J: TRBJ1-1
V: TRBV18

DNA: TGTGCCAGCAGGGGACAGGGGGTCGGGCCCCAGCATTTT
CDR3: CASRGQGVGPQHF
D: TRBD1
size: NA
J: TRBJ1-5
V: TRBV2

DNA: TGTGCCACCAGTGATTTTGGGACTAGCGGGGCTATAGACTACGAGCAGTACTTC
CDR3: CATSDFGTSGAIDYEQYF
D: TRBD2
size: NA
J: TRBJ2-7
V: TRBV24-1

DNA: TGCGCCAGCAGCCCGGGGGGCTACAATTCACCCCTCCACTTT
CDR3: CASSPGGYNSPLHF
D: NA
size: few
J: TRBJ1-6
V: TRBV5-1

DNA: TGTGCCAGCAGCCCTCCGGGACTAGCGAGCTCCTACAATGAGCAGTTCTTC
CDR3: CASSPPGLASSYNEQFF
D: TRBD2
size: few
J: TRBJ2-1
V: TRBV7-9

DNA: TGTGCCAGCAGGCCCACACAGGGGTTGGTGGAGGGCTACACCTTC
CDR3: CASRPTQGLVEGYTF
D: TRBD1
size: NA
J: TRBJ1-2
V: TRBV6-5

DNA: TGTGCCAGCAGTGAACTCCGACAGGGAATTGAAGGCTACACCTTC
CDR3: CASSELRQGIEGYTF
D: TRBD1
size: NA
J: TRBJ1-2
V: TRBV2

DNA: TGTGCCAGCAGTAAAAGGCCCAAGGCGGGTGCTATGGCCGGGGAGCTGTTTTTT
CDR3: CASSKRPKAGAMAGELFF
D: NA
size: NA
J: TRBJ2-2
V: TRBV28

DNA: TGTGCCTGGACAATTGACAGGGGCGCTGAAGCTTTCTTT
CDR3: CAWTIDRGAEAFF
D: TRBD1
size: few
J: TRBJ1-1
V: TRBV30

DNA: TGTGCCAGCACTCGCGGGACAGGGATGGGAGAGACCCAGTACTTC
CDR3: CASTRGTGMGETQYF
D: TRBD1
size: NA
J: TRBJ2-5
V: TRBV18

DNA: TGTGCCAGCAGCCCCTTTGGTCGGGACAGTTCCTACGAGCAGTACTTC
CDR3: CASSPFGRDSSYEQYF
D: TRBD1
size: NA
J: TRBJ2-7
V: TRBV5-5

DNA: TGCGCCAGCCAGGGAAGTGATGGCACTGAAGCTTTCTTT
CDR3: CASQGSDGTEAFF
D: NA
size: NA
J: TRBJ1-1
V: TRBV5-1

DNA: TGTGCCAGCAGCGTCGGCGGGACAGATACAACTAATGAAAAACTGTTTTTT
CDR3: CASSVGGTDTTNEKLFF
D: TRBD1
size: NA
J: TRBJ1-4
V: TRBV9

DNA: TGTGCCTGGACCAAGACAGGGCCCGGGGAGCTGTTTTTT
CDR3: CAWTKTGPGELFF
D: TRBD1
size: NA
J: TRBJ2-2
V: TRBV30

DNA: TGCAGCGTAGACGGGACTAGCGGGAGGACAGATACGCAGTATTTT
CDR3: CSVDGTSGRTDTQYF
D: TRBD2
size: NA
J: TRBJ2-3
V: TRBV29-1

DNA: TGTGCCAGCAGCTTAGTTCGGACATCCACAGATACGCAGTATTTT
CDR3: CASSLVRTSTDTQYF
D: NA
size: NA
J: TRBJ2-3
V: TRBV7-2

DNA: TGTGCCTGGACCCCAGGGAAGAGGGAGACCCAGTACTTC
CDR3: CAWTPGKRETQYF
D: NA
size: NA
J: TRBJ2-5
V: TRBV30

DNA: TGTGCCACCAGCGGGTTCGGGCAGCCCCAGCATTTT
CDR3: CATSGFGQPQHF
D: NA
size: NA
J: TRBJ1-5
V: TRBV15

DNA: TGTGCCAGCAGCCACCAGGGTGCCCCCTATGGCTACACCTTC
CDR3: CASSHQGAPYGYTF
D: NA
size: NA
J: TRBJ1-2
V: TRBV7-9

DNA: TGTGCCAGCAGTTACTCTCAAGTAACTAGCTCTAGCTACAATGAGCAGTTCTTC
CDR3: CASSYSQVTSSSYNEQFF
D: NA
size: few
J: TRBJ2-1
V: TRBV6-2/TRBV6-3

DNA: TGTGCCAGCAAGGGGGTGGGGACAGCCAGTAAAAACATTCAGTACTTC
CDR3: CASKGVGTASKNIQYF
D: TRBD1
size: NA
J: TRBJ2-4
V: TRBV27

DNA: TGTGCCAGTAGTCCGAATGCGGCCGGTATGACCCCCTACGAGCAGTACTTC
CDR3: CASSPNAAGMTPYEQYF
D: NA
size: NA
J: TRBJ2-7
V: TRBV19

DNA: TGTGCCAGCAGCAGGCTCATCTTTGAGCGTTCCCCCAAAAACATTCAGTACTTC
CDR3: CASSRLIFERSPKNIQYF
D: NA
size: NA
J: TRBJ2-4
V: TRBV6-2/TRBV6-3

DNA: TGTGCCAGCAAAGAGGATACCTCCTACAATGAGCAGTTCTTC
CDR3: CASKEDTSYNEQFF
D: NA
size: few
J: TRBJ2-1
V: TRBV6-5

DNA: TGTGCCAGCAGCCAAGGGGCAAAGAATTCACCCCTCCACTTT
CDR3: CASSQGAKNSPLHF
D: NA
size: NA
J: TRBJ1-6
V: TRBV3-1/TRBV3-2

DNA: TGTGCCAGCTACCCAGGGCAGGGGAATGAGCAGTTCTTC
CDR3: CASYPGQGNEQFF
D: NA
size: NA
J: TRBJ2-1
V: TRBV7-2

DNA: TGTGCCAGCAGCGAAGATGGCCGAAAATTCTACGAGCAGTACTTC
CDR3: CASSEDGRKFYEQYF
D: NA
size: NA
J: TRBJ2-7
V: TRBV11-2

DNA: TGTGCCAGCAGTATTTCGACAGCGAGCAATCAGCCCCAGCATTTT
CDR3: CASSISTASNQPQHF
D: NA
size: few
J: TRBJ1-5
V: TRBV6-2/TRBV6-3

DNA: TGTGCCTGGCAAAACTCTGGGGCCAACGTCCTGACTTTC
CDR3: CAWQNSGANVLTF
D: NA
size: once
J: TRBJ2-6
V: TRBV30

DNA: TGTGCCAGCAGTGAAGCGCGGTACACTGAAGCTTTCTTT
CDR3: CASSEARYTEAFF
D: NA
size: NA
J: TRBJ1-1
V: TRBV2

DNA: TGTGCCAGCAGCTCCGGGACAGAGTTTTCACCCCTCCACTTT
CDR3: CASSSGTEFSPLHF
D: TRBD1
size: NA
J: TRBJ1-6
V: TRBV7-8

DNA: TGTGCCAGCTCTCCAGAACAGGGGCGTTCACCCCTCCACTTT
CDR3: CASSPEQGRSPLHF
D: TRBD1
size: NA
J: TRBJ1-6
V: TRBV18

DNA: TGCGCCAGCAGCTTGGGAGGGGAGGGGACCTACGAGCAGTACTTC
CDR3: CASSLGGEGTYEQYF
D: TRBD2
size: once
J: TRBJ2-7
V: TRBV5-1

DNA: TGTGCCAGCAGTTTTCAACCGGCCCTAGTGTACGAGCAGTACTTC
CDR3: CASSFQPALVYEQYF
D: NA
size: NA
J: TRBJ2-7
V: TRBV28

DNA: TGTGCCTGGAGAACATACGATCAGGGGGCTGACTATGGCTACACCTTC
CDR3: CAWRTYDQGADYGYTF
D: TRBD1
size: many
J: TRBJ1-2
V: TRBV30

DNA: TGTGCCAGCAGTGGAGCGGGAGGGGTCGGGGAGCAGTTCTTC
CDR3: CASSGAGGVGEQFF
D: TRBD2
size: once
J: TRBJ2-1
V: TRBV2

DNA: TGTGCCAGCAGCTTTAGCTCAGATACGCAGTATTTT
CDR3: CASSFSSDTQYF
D: NA
size: NA
J: TRBJ2-3
V: TRBV5-4

DNA: TGTGCCAGCAGTGAAACTAGGAGCTCCTACAATGAGCAGTTCTTC
CDR3: CASSETRSSYNEQFF
D: NA
size: NA
J: TRBJ2-1
V: TRBV6-1

DNA: TGTGCCAGCAGTGAACAGGGCCATGGCTACACCTTC
CDR3: CASSEQGHGYTF
D: NA
size: NA
J: TRBJ1-2
V: TRBV2

DNA: TGTGCCACCAATCGGGACAGGACTGAAGCTTTCTTT
CDR3: CATNRDRTEAFF
D: TRBD1
size: NA
J: TRBJ1-1
V: TRBV28

DNA: TGTGCCAGCAGTGAACGTCACTTTGGGGGGAAGTATGGCTACACCTTC
CDR3: CASSERHFGGKYGYTF
D: NA
size: NA
J: TRBJ1-2
V: TRBV25-1

DNA: TGTGCCACCAGCAGAAAGCTCCGGACAGGGGGCACAGATACGCAGTATTTT
CDR3: CATSRKLRTGGTDTQYF
D: TRBD1
size: NA
J: TRBJ2-3
V: TRBV15